The 14 T cell receptor beta chains presented below share a single source sample, sequenced in a study of glioma-infiltrating T cells. The iRepertoire nested amplicon-rescue multiplex PCR amplified TCR alpha and beta CDR3s from RNA. TCRdb called the multiplex PCR reads again in MiXCR, with one record for every CDR3 protein. The repertoire holds around 90,000 distinct CDR3 sequences, 40% seen once, with around two fifths in the top ten. The sample comprised glioma tissue, nonneoplastic brain tissue, or PBMCs (not recorded which). These receptor sequences come from a human donor with low-grade glioma or glioblastoma, undergoing nonglioma brain surgery, or in good health (not recorded which).

The rearrangement links TRBV12-5 to TRBJ2-1; no firm D call. CDR1 is LGHNT and CDR2 is FRNRAP in the germline V gene. With 6 bases removed from V and 5 bases from J, the gap between germline ends came to 5 bases. The CDR3 consists of 11 residues. CDR3 DNA sequence: TGTGCTAGTGGGGCAAACAATGAGCAGTTCTTC. Translating gives CASGANNEQFF.

By frequency in the sample, this clonotype is medium-sized. This rearrangement joins TRBV10-3 to TRBJ2-7, with D uncertain. Germline CDR1 and CDR2: ENHRY and SYGVKD. Trimming stripped 0 bases from V and 7 bases from J, with 4 bases between. CDR3 length: 11 amino acids. For the CDR3, the DNA is TGTGCCATCAGTGAGTCGGGTGAGCAGTACTTC. This codes for CAISESGEQYF.

With respect to this clonotype: This clone may be a read error of a much larger clone one base away. The chain employs TRBV12-3 or TRBV12-4 and TRBJ2-7; D may be TRBD1 (6 bases). The CDR3 consists of 13 residues. The CDR3 coding sequence is TGTGCCAGCAGTTTTAGGGGGTCCTACGAGCGGTACTTC. Its protein is CASSFRGSYERYF.

This clonotype was seen at least ten times. V and J are TRBV6-2 or TRBV6-3 and TRBJ2-1; 8 nucleotides line up with TRBD2. The junction had 9 bases not matched to a gene; V was cut back by 7 bases and J by 7 bases. Germline CDR1 and CDR2: MNHEY and SVGEGT. The CDR3 is made up of 14 amino acids. In DNA form, the CDR3 reads TGTGCCAGCACCCTGAGCGGGAGTTGGAATGAGCAGTTCTTC. As protein: CASTLSGSWNEQFF.

There are many counts of this clonotype. This chain uses TRBV6-2 or TRBV6-3 with TRBJ1-1; D is possibly TRBD1 (6 bases). V was pared by 2 bases and J by 6 bases, with 7 bases between. This CDR3 region has 12 residues. Looked up from germline, CDR1 is MNHEY and CDR2 is SVGEGT. DNA for the CDR3: TGTGCCAGCAGTTACCCAGGGGCTGAAGCTTTCTTT. Residues: CASSYPGAEAFF.

In its sample, this clonotype was seen a few times. A read error is possible here, since a much larger clone lies one base away. The chain joins TRBV5-1 to TRBJ2-2; D is ambiguous. V shed 4 bases and J shed 0 bases, with 13 bases lying between them. The length of the CDR3 is 16 residues. CDR1 is SGHRS and CDR2 is YFSETQ in the germline V gene. CDR3 region: CASSPASISNTGELFF. Here the CDR3 DNA reads TGCGCCAGCAGCCCGGCTTCGATCTCGAACACCGGGGAGCTGTTTTTT.

In nucleotides, the CDR3 is TGTGCCAGCAGCTTAGGAGAGGGAGGATACAATGAGCAGTTCTTC. Encoded protein: CASSLGEGGYNEQFF. The rearrangement uses TRBV7-9 and TRBJ2-1; TRBD2 might be the D (6 bases). The CDR3 consists of 15 residues. Trimming shortened V by 1 base and J by 4 bases, and 11 bases separated the two germline ends. CDR1 and CDR2 from the germline V gene are SEHNR and FQNEAQ (reference sequence).

This clonotype was counted at least ten times. The chain uses TRBV6-4 and TRBJ2-2; perhaps TRBD1 as D (5 bases). Germline assignment: CDR1 MRHNA and CDR2 SNTAGT. V was cut by 5 bases and J by 2 bases, with 9 bases left in between. The CDR3 is 14 residues long. The CDR3 region is CASSRQQNTGELFF. For the CDR3, the DNA is TGTGCCAGCAGTCGACAGCAAAACACCGGGGAGCTGTTTTTT.

This clonotype was seen only a few times. A much larger clonotype is one base distant, so this may be a read error. This chain connects TRBV4-1 to TRBJ2-1; 11 bases line up with TRBD2. The germline V gene has CDR1 MGHRA and CDR2 YSYEKL. The CDR3 totals 17 residues. CDR3 protein: CASSQVLAGGPYNEQLF. CDR3 DNA sequence: TGCGCCAGCAGCCAAGTGCTAGCGGGAGGACCCTACAATGAGCAGCTCTTC.

This clonotype was seen many times. V and J are TRBV20-1 and TRBJ1-6; 9 bases agree with TRBD1. CDR3 length: 14 amino acids. The ends lost 2 bases at V and 8 bases at J; junction bases unmatched: 4. The germline CDR1 and CDR2 sequences are DFQATT and SNEGSKA (reference sequence). In DNA, the CDR3 is TGCAGTGCTAGAACAGGGGGCACGGATTCACCCCTCCACTTT. Its translation: CSARTGGTDSPLHF.

The CDR3: CANIAQNSYEQYF. CDR3 coding DNA: TGTGCCAATATAGCACAGAATTCCTACGAGCAGTACTTC. The chain recombines TRBV19 with TRBJ2-7; D remains unclear. The CDR3 length is 13 residues. Germline lookup yields CDR1 LNHDA and CDR2 SQIVND (reference sequence). The germline V and J ends were trimmed by 10 bases and 1 base, with 14 bases remaining between them. Based on the CDR3 plus reference TRBV19 and TRBJ2-7, the full variable domain is DGGITQSPKYLFRKEGQNVTLSCEQNLNHDAMYWYRQDPGQGLRLIYYSQIVNDFQKGDIAEGYSVSREKKESFPLTVTSAQKNPTAFYLCANIAQNSYEQYFGPGTRLTVT.

This clonotype was seen repeatedly, ten times or more. The chain links TRBV20-1 to TRBJ2-1; D possibly uses TRBD1 or TRBD2 (5 bases each). This CDR3 contains 13 residues. Trimming took off 1 base at V and 6 bases at J, with 10 bases between the two ends. CDR1 DFQATT and CDR2 SNEGSKA come from the germline V gene (reference sequence). In DNA, the CDR3 is TGCAGTGCTAGAGCACCGGGGCTCAATGAGCAGTTCTTC. It codes for CSARAPGLNEQFF.

This clonotype showed up many times. The V and J genes are TRBV13 and TRBJ2-1; 7 nucleotides align to TRBD2. V lost 2 bases, J lost 4 bases, and 8 bases stayed unmatched. The CDR3 has 16 residues. CDR1 PRHDT and CDR2 FYEKMQ come from the germline V gene (reference sequence). CDR3 coding DNA: TGTGCCAGCAGCTTATCGAACGAGCGGGATTACAATGAGCAGTTCTTC. As protein: CASSLSNERDYNEQFF.

This clonotype was counted between two and nine times. This may stem from a read error, because a much larger clone lies one nucleotide away. The chain carries TRBV6-1 and TRBJ1-2; 7 bases fit TRBD1. The CDR3 runs to 13 residues. J lost 7 bases, V lost 5 bases, and 7 bases had no gene match. Germline V gene sequence: CDR1 MNHNS, CDR2 SASEGT. The CDR3 region has the DNA TGTGCCAGCAGTTTCCGACAGGGAACTGGCTACACCTTC. The encoded protein is CASSFRQGTGYTF.